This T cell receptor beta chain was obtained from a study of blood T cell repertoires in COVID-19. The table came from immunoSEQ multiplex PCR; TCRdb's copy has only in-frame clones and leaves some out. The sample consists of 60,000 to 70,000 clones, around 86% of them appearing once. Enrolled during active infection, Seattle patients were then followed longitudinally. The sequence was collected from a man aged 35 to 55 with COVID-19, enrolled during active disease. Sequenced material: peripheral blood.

Here the CDR3 reads CASSPRVSDTQYF. DNA of the CDR3: TGTGCCAGCAGTCCCAGGGTCTCGGATACGCAGTATTTT. The rearrangement uses TRBV28 and TRBJ2-3; TRBD1 might be the D (5 bases). CDR1 and CDR2 from the germline V gene are MDHEN and SYDVKM. The CDR3 runs 13 residues. V lost 5 bases, J lost 6 bases, and 12 bases lay in between.